The 6 T cell receptor beta chains in this list originate from one sample, sequenced in a study of CD8 T cells in ankylosing spondylitis (dated by TCRdb to the late 2010s). General findings and caveats noted by the study authors: Blood from ankylosing spondylitis patients appeared to be characterized by a TCR beta motif made up of 8 or 9 highly homologous amino acid variants.

Their antigens are not known. Library preparation employed 5' RACE. These reads were obtained on an Illumina HiSeq 2500. TCRdb trimmed the raw reads at Q25, called clones with MiXCR and kept productive beta chains. A single entry per CDR3 protein holds the most common genes and DNA from its merged rows. The sample table holds some 800,000 distinct CDR3 sequences, of which approximately 10% were seen once. Of the sample, about 0.5% falls within the top ten clones. Sequenced material: blood, either unsorted or a sorted T cell fraction (not recorded which). These receptors were obtained from a male donor with ankylosing spondylitis.

This clonotype was recorded a few times. The CDR3 sequence is CSARPRLAGGQVTDTQYF. CDR3 sequence (DNA): TGCAGTGCTAGGCCCCGACTAGCGGGAGGGCAGGTCACAGATACGCAGTATTTT. The chain recombines TRBV20-1 with TRBJ2-3; 14 nucleotides agree with TRBD2. Germline values: CDR1 DFQATT, CDR2 SNEGSKA (reference sequence). This CDR3 is 18 amino acids long. J was trimmed by 2 bases and V by 3 bases; bases with no gene match: 10.

The CDR3, as DNA: TGTGCCAGCAGCCAAACAGGGGGTAGCACTGAAGCTTTCTTT. Translating gives CASSQTGGSTEAFF. The genes are TRBV7-9 and TRBJ1-1; 8 nucleotides agree with TRBD1. CDR1 and CDR2 from the germline V gene are SEHNR and FQNEAQ (reference sequence). V lost 5 bases to trimming and J lost 4 bases; unmatched junction nucleotides: 6. The CDR3 extends over 14 amino acids.

This clonotype was detected only a few times. V gene TRBV29-1 combines with J gene TRBJ1-4; the match to TRBD1 covers 7 bases. In germline, CDR1 is SQVTM, CDR2 ANQGSEA. The ends lost 5 bases at V and 1 base at J; junction bases unmatched: 4. This CDR3 has 14 amino acids. The CDR3 bases are TGCAGCGTTCCTTCAGGGGGAACTAATGAAAAACTGTTTTTT. Protein: CSVPSGGTNEKLFF.

This clonotype was seen many times. The genes are TRBV5-1 and TRBJ1-1; 7 bases match TRBD1. The CDR3 runs 15 residues. Germline V lookup: CDR1 SGHRS, CDR2 YFSETQ. V dropped 4 bases and J dropped 4; count of bases not matched to a gene: 10. CDR3 loop: CASSPTGTAFTEAFF. The CDR3 DNA follows: TGCGCCAGCAGCCCAACAGGGACAGCATTCACTGAAGCTTTCTTT.

There are a few counts of this clonotype. This sequence joins TRBV18 and TRBJ2-3; no definite D call. V lost 1 base and J 0 bases, leaving 8 bases between the germline ends. The CDR3 contains 15 residues. The V gene's germline CDR1 is KGHSH and CDR2 LQKENI. Here the CDR3 DNA reads TGTGCCAGCTCACCACTTCGCCAGAGCACAGATACGCAGTATTTT. It is translated as CASSPLRQSTDTQYF.

V gene TRBV20-1 combines with J gene TRBJ2-1; perhaps TRBD2 as D (6 bases). The germline V and J ends were trimmed by 3 bases and 7 bases, with 16 bases remaining between them. CDR3 length: 14 residues. In germline, CDR1 is DFQATT, CDR2 SNEGSKA (reference sequence). For the CDR3, the DNA is TGCAGTGCTAGGGCGATGACTAGTTCAAATGAGCAGTTCTTC. Encoded protein: CSARAMTSSNEQFF.